The T cell receptor beta chain described here comes from a study of blood T cell repertoires in COVID-19. Sequencing used immunoSEQ multiplex PCR; TCRdb keeps in-frame clones, though not all of them. Here the sample spans about 280,000 clones, almost 90% being singletons. CDR3 length: 15 amino acids. The J segment lost 0 bases and the V segment lost 6 bases, leaving 5 bases of the junction unmatched. Germline assignment: CDR1 KGHSH and CDR2 LQKENI. V and J are TRBV18 and TRBJ2-3; 8 positions agree with TRBD1. The material sequenced was peripheral blood. The source is a woman in her thirties with COVID-19, enrolled during active disease. CDR3 sequence reads: CASSPGGGSTDTQYF. CDR3 DNA sequence: TGTGCCAGCTCGCCAGGGGGCGGGAGCACAGATACGCAGTATTTT.